This T cell receptor beta chain appears in the sequencing data of a study of response to subunit inactivated influenza vaccine (dated by TCRdb to 2017 to 2018). Background on the whole study: Deep quantitative T cell receptor repertoire profiling was used in the study to track responses to a trivalent subunit inactivated influenza vaccine.

Study-level results and caveats: It was suggested by the authors that each seasonal influenza vaccination may recruit only a limited number of new T cells.

At the junction V is shortened by 0 bases and J by 6 bases, with 17 bases in between. According to the germline V gene, CDR1 reads SGHRS and CDR2 reads YFSETQ. Taken from cysteine to phenylalanine, the CDR3 has 16 residues. The DNA shown is the 48-base CDR3, in frame from base 1. About this clonotype itself: Its antigen remains undetermined. No base quality values were provided; no much bigger clone lies one nucleotide off.

Libraries were made using RT-PCR. The instrument given in TCRdb is Illumina HiSeq 2500. TCRdb cleaned the public reads at Q25 with fastp, built clones with MiXCR and kept in-frame beta chains. Under each unique CDR3 protein, matching rows form one entry showing the most common genes and DNA. Here the sample has about 700,000 distinct CDR3 sequences; around 15% occur a single time. The top ten constitute 7.5% to 8% of the sample. The sample in question was PBMCs from blood, obtained approximately 15 days before vaccination. The sequence is built from TRBV5-1 and TRBJ2-3, with the D gene not clear enough to name. This receptor was identified in a man aged 50-60 years who received an inactivated influenza vaccine. Donor details come from another sample of the same person, matched by shared clones. The CDR3 here reads CASSLATKRVGDTQYF. The sequenced DNA: TGCGCCAGCAGCTTGGCGACAAAACGGGTCGGGGATACGCAGTATTTT.